Following are 32 T cell receptor beta chains from one sample sequenced in a study of a mutant IDH1 vaccine in newly diagnosed glioma. As to time point: week 35, safety follow-up. Every vaccine dose comprised 300 ug of mutant IDH1 20-mer peptide plus topical imiquimod. This table comes from immunoSEQ multiplex PCR, and its TCRdb copy is limited to in-frame clones, with some not included. Of tens of thousands of clones in the sample, 82% were seen once. These receptors have no known antigen. The sample in question was PBMCs, obtained from a glioma patient whose treatment included an IDH1 peptide vaccine. The receptor source for this set is a young woman with glioma.

This chain uses TRBV30 with TRBJ2-7, with 7 bases fitting TRBD1. Germline CDR1 reads GTSNPN; CDR2 reads SVGIG (reference sequence). The CDR3 is made up of 13 amino acids. V lost 2 bases and J lost 5; bases outside the gene matches: 6. The CDR3 here is CAWSSRGNHEQYF. The CDR3, as DNA: TGTGCCTGGAGTAGCAGGGGGAATCACGAGCAGTACTTC.

In this sample, this clone turned up a few times. The chain has TRBV27 and TRBJ2-6; unclear D gene. Germline V gives CDR1 MNHEY, CDR2 SMNVEV (reference sequence). V lost 4 bases and J lost 0, with 4 bases in between. The CDR3 covers 14 residues. The CDR3 loop is CASSSLSGANVLTF. Here the CDR3 DNA reads TGTGCCAGCAGTTCCCTCTCTGGGGCCAACGTCCTGACTTTC.

The V call is TRBV10-3, the J call TRBJ1-5; maybe TRBD1 (5 bases). The CDR3 is 19 amino acids. Germline lookup yields CDR1 ENHRY and CDR2 SYGVKD. Deletions cut 0 bases from V and 2 bases from J, with 20 bases between. The CDR3 bases are TGTGCCATCAGTGAGTCTCAGGGACCCTCCGAAAAGGGCAATCAGCCCCAGCATTTT. Its protein product is CAISESQGPSEKGNQPQHF.

This rearrangement joins TRBV5-1 to TRBJ2-7, with D possibly being TRBD2 (7 bases). Per germline, CDR1 SGHRS and CDR2 YFSETQ. Trimming left V 4 bases short and J 1 base short, with 18 bases between. The CDR3 spans 16 residues. The DNA of the CDR3 is TGCGCCAGCAGCCCCAGAGGGGGGGCAGGGTCCTACGAGCAGTACTTC. Protein product: CASSPRGGAGSYEQYF.

J is TRBJ2-5 and V is TRBV25-1; tentatively, D is TRBD2 (6 bases). V dropped 4 bases and J dropped 6 bases, with 9 bases sitting between them. The CDR3 contains 12 residues. CDR1 and CDR2 (germline): MGHDK, SYGVNS. Here the CDR3 DNA reads TGTGCCAGCAGTGTGGGGAGGCAGACCCAGTACTTC. Its translation is CASSVGRQTQYF. The complete variable domain, with remaining parts taken from reference TRBV25-1 and TRBJ2-5, reads EADIYQTPRYLVIGTGKKITLECSQTMGHDKMYWYQQDPGMELHLIHYSYGVNSTEKGDLSSESTVSRIRTEHFPLTLESARPSHTSQYLCASSVGRQTQYFGPGTRLLVL.

The chain employs TRBV6-6 and TRBJ2-5, with D unresolved. Germline-derived CDR1 and CDR2 are MNHNY and SVGAGI (reference sequence). With 0 bases removed from V and 4 bases from J, the gap between germline ends came to 3 bases. The CDR3 contains 12 residues. CDR3 nucleotide sequence: TGTGCCAGCAGTTACTCTAGAGAGACCCAGTACTTC. Its protein is CASSYSRETQYF.

The gene calls are TRBV28 and TRBJ1-1; D ambiguous. The V gene's germline CDR1 is MDHEN and CDR2 SYDVKM. This CDR3 has 13 amino acids. V lost 6 bases and J lost 4, with 12 bases in between. DNA for the CDR3: TGTGCCAGCAGCACCGGAGGGCTCACTGAAGCTTTCTTT. This sequence encodes CASSTGGLTEAFF.

V usage is TRBV7-6 and J usage is TRBJ2-7; possibly TRBD2 for D (5 bases). With 4 bases removed from V and 0 bases from J, the gap between germline ends came to 10 bases. In germline, CDR1 is SGHVS, CDR2 FNYEAQ. The CDR3 covers 14 residues. This CDR3 reads CASSSSGYSYEQYF. The CDR3 coding sequence is TGTGCCAGCAGCTCCTCGGGGTACTCCTACGAGCAGTACTTC.

CDR3 sequence: CASRDGTYREQYF. CDR3 nucleotides: TGTGCCAGCAGGGACGGGACTTATCGGGAGCAGTACTTC. The rearrangement uses TRBV7-8 and TRBJ2-7; D is possibly TRBD2 (6 bases). The germline V gene encodes CDR1 SGHVS and CDR2 FQNEAQ. This CDR3 contains 13 residues. The V end was cut by 6 bases, the J end by 7 bases, with 16 bases between.

This clone was picked up one time. This chain uses TRBV5-1 with TRBJ2-2; no firm D call. The CDR3 extends over 14 amino acids. Germline CDR1 reads SGHRS; CDR2 reads YFSETQ. Trimming removed 4 bases at V and 2 bases at J, with 9 bases between. CDR3 DNA: TGCGCCAGCAGCCTTCCCACTAACACCGGGGAGCTGTTTTTT. It translates to CASSLPTNTGELFF.

The rearrangement joins TRBV5-1 to TRBJ1-4, with D perhaps TRBD1 (5 bases). Germline lookup yields CDR1 SGHRS and CDR2 YFSETQ. The V end lost 4 bases, the J end lost 6 bases, and 16 bases lay between the germline ends. This CDR3 is 15 amino acids long. The CDR3 nucleotides read TGCGCCAGCAGCGAGGGAGGGGTAGGGCATGAAAAACTGTTTTTT. Its translation: CASSEGGVGHEKLFF.

This sequence joins TRBV5-4 and TRBJ2-7; TRBD1 aligns across 9 bases. Germline V gene sequence: CDR1 SGHNT, CDR2 YYREEE (reference sequence). The CDR3 runs to 15 residues. The V segment lost 4 bases and the J segment 6 bases; nucleotides outside the gene matches: 11. The CDR3 loop is CASSPLTGGKSEQYF. Here the CDR3 DNA reads TGTGCCAGCAGCCCGTTGACAGGGGGTAAGTCCGAGCAGTACTTC. Variable domain in full (rest from reference TRBV5-4 and TRBJ2-7): ETGVTQSPTHLIKTRGQQVTLRCSSQSGHNTVSWYQQALGQGPQFIFQYYREEENGRGNFPPRFSGLQFPNYSSELNVNALELDDSALYLCASSPLTGGKSEQYFGPGTRLTVT.

This clone was counted only a few times. The V call is TRBV28, the J call TRBJ2-1; TRBD2 matches 12 bases. There are 15 residues in the CDR3. The germline V gene encodes CDR1 MDHEN and CDR2 SYDVKM. Losses at the gene ends were 6 bases for V and 7 bases for J; bases not matched to a gene: 7. CDR3 in amino acids: CASSPPLAGGNEQFF. The CDR3 DNA reads TGTGCCAGCAGCCCTCCCCTAGCGGGAGGGAATGAGCAGTTCTTC.

In its sample, this clone was seen once. This chain uses TRBV21-1 with TRBJ2-2; the tabulated D call, TRBD2, remains unverified against the DNA. TRBV21-1 corresponds to a pseudogene. The CDR3 extends over 16 amino acids. DNA of the CDR3: TGTGCCAGCAGCAGGGGCGGGGGGATAAACACCGGGGAGCTGTTTTTT. This sequence encodes CASSRGGGINTGELFF.

J is TRBJ2-1 and V is TRBV2; 12 nucleotides agree with TRBD2. J was trimmed by 9 bases and V by 5 bases; bases with no gene match: 11. Germline CDR1 and CDR2: SNHLY and FYNNEI. The CDR3 runs 16 residues. CDR3 residues: CASSLDLAGGIPEQFF. The CDR3 region has the DNA TGTGCCAGCAGTTTAGATCTAGCGGGAGGGATTCCTGAGCAGTTCTTC.

CDR3 in DNA: TGTGCCAGCAGTCCGGAAGCGCGGGGCTACACCTTC. Protein sequence: CASSPEARGYTF. The V gene is TRBV28, the J gene TRBJ1-2; D remains unclear. Germline V gives CDR1 MDHEN, CDR2 SYDVKM. CDR3 length equals 12 residues. V was cut by 5 bases and J by 8 bases, with 12 bases left in between.

This rearrangement joins TRBV19 to TRBJ2-2, with a tentative D call TRBD2 (6 bases). This CDR3 is built from 16 residues. CDR1 LNHDA and CDR2 SQIVND come from the germline V gene (reference sequence). Trimming cost V 5 bases and J 1 base, with 14 bases left between them. The CDR3, as DNA: TGTGCCAGTAGTGGAGGGGCGGGGATGAACACCGGGGAGCTGTTTTTT. Its translation is CASSGGAGMNTGELFF.

The CDR3 DNA sequence: TGTGCCATCAGTGATTCCTTGGTGTACACTGAAGCTTTCTTT. Its protein product is CAISDSLVYTEAFF. This chain joins TRBV10-3 and TRBJ1-1; D gene uncertain. Germline V gene data show CDR1 as ENHRY and CDR2 as SYGVKD. The ends were cut back, 3 bases at V and 3 bases at J, with 11 bases in the middle. CDR3 length: 14 amino acids.

This rearrangement joins TRBV7-2 to TRBJ2-1; 7 bases agree with TRBD1. After removal of 6 bases from V and 2 bases from J, the junction contained 7 bases not matched to a gene. Germline lookup yields CDR1 SGHTA and CDR2 FQGNSA. The CDR3 is 15 amino acids. The CDR3 sequence: CASREDRATYNEQFF. For the CDR3, the DNA is TGTGCCAGCAGAGAAGACAGGGCCACCTACAATGAGCAGTTCTTC.

The rearrangement uses TRBV15 and TRBJ2-2; D perhaps matches TRBD2 (5 bases). V lost 0 bases and J 4 bases, leaving 12 bases between the germline ends. The CDR3 has 16 amino acids. Germline CDR1 and CDR2: LNHNV and YYDKDF (reference sequence). CDR3 in amino acids: CATSRDVSVGTGELFF. In DNA form, the CDR3 reads TGTGCCACCAGCAGAGACGTTAGCGTTGGCACCGGGGAGCTGTTTTTT.

The chain employs TRBV7-9 and TRBJ2-4; TRBD2 aligns across 7 bases. After removal of 3 bases from V and 2 bases from J, the junction contained 4 bases not matched to a gene. This CDR3 comprises 15 residues. Germline V CDR1 and CDR2: SEHNR, FQNEAQ (reference sequence). In DNA, the CDR3 is TGTGCCAGCAGCTTGGCGGGAGTGACCAAAAACATTCAGTACTTC. This codes for CASSLAGVTKNIQYF.

This chain joins TRBV28 and TRBJ2-7; perhaps TRBD1 as D (6 bases). CDR3 length: 13 amino acids. Germline V CDR1 and CDR2: MDHEN, SYDVKM. V gave up 6 bases and J gave up 7 bases, with 16 bases separating them. The CDR3, as DNA: TGTGCCAGCAGCCCCGGGACACCTCTAGAGCAGTACTTC. It translates to CASSPGTPLEQYF.

This clone occurred a few times. The rearrangement links TRBV7-8 to TRBJ1-2; D gene unclear. Germline V CDR1 and CDR2: SGHVS, FQNEAQ. This CDR3 region has 12 residues. Trimming pared 1 base from V and 6 bases from J, leaving 6 bases between. CDR3 nucleotides: TGTGCCAGCAGCTTAGTAAGAGATGGCTACACCTTC. It is translated as CASSLVRDGYTF.

The V call is TRBV4-1, the J call TRBJ2-1; 10 bases line up with TRBD2. V lost 0 bases to trimming and J lost 4 bases; unmatched junction nucleotides: 3. The CDR3 runs to 16 residues. Germline lookup yields CDR1 MGHRA and CDR2 YSYEKL. The CDR3 bases are TGCGCCAGCAGCCAAGAGAGTAGCGGGGGGTACAATGAGCAGTTCTTC. Translation gives CASSQESSGGYNEQFF.

CDR3 bases: TGTGCCTGGAGTGTACTAGCGGGGGGGCCCGAGCAGTACTTC. Translated, it gives CAWSVLAGGPEQYF. This chain uses TRBV30 with TRBJ2-7; TRBD2 matches 13 bases. The junction had 2 bases not matched to a gene; V was cut back by 0 bases and J by 6 bases. CDR3 size: 14 residues. Germline CDR1 GTSNPN, CDR2 SVGIG (reference sequence).

This clone was seen more than once but under ten times. The same CDR3 arises from other DNA sequences in this sample as well. Written as DNA, the CDR3 is TGTGCCAGCACCCGGGACACCTCAACTAATGAAAAACTGTTTTTT. This codes for CASTRDTSTNEKLFF. The chain recombines TRBV2 with TRBJ1-4; maybe TRBD1 (6 bases). Trimming left V 7 bases short and J 0 bases short, with 12 bases between. The CDR3 has 15 residues. Germline V gene sequence: CDR1 SNHLY, CDR2 FYNNEI.

This clone appeared once. The chain links TRBV7-3 to TRBJ2-1, with TRBD1 identical over 9 bases. Trimming took 5 bases from V and 4 from J; bases not matched to a gene: 6. The CDR3 contains 15 residues. CDR1 SGHTA and CDR2 FQGTGA come from the germline V gene. Written as DNA, the CDR3 is TGTGCCAGCAGCCCACAGGGACAGGGTTACAATGAGCAGTTCTTC. Protein product: CASSPQGQGYNEQFF.

This clone was picked up one time. The V gene is TRBV7-9, the J gene TRBJ2-7, with D unclear. The germline V gene has CDR1 SEHNR and CDR2 FQNEAQ (reference sequence). Trimming removed 1 base from V and 7 bases from J, with 17 bases in between. CDR3 length: 15 residues. The CDR3 DNA reads as TGTGCCAGCAGCTTAGTCTTCGGTGGAAGGGCGGAGCAGTACTTC. Translation: CASSLVFGGRAEQYF. Full variable domain (rest looked up from reference TRBV7-9 and TRBJ2-7): DTGVSQNPRHKITKRGQNVTFRCDPISEHNRLYWYRQTLGQGPEFLTYFQNEAQLEKSRLLSDRFSAERPKGSFSTLEIQRTEQGDSAMYLCASSLVFGGRAEQYFGPGTRLTVT.

The J gene is TRBJ2-1, the V gene TRBV5-6; no reliable D call. Germline values: CDR1 SGHDT, CDR2 YYEEEE. The CDR3 is 15 residues long. V was shortened by 4 bases and J by 5 bases, with 16 bases between the two germline ends. CDR3: CASSQNGPKNNEQFF. As DNA, the CDR3 is TGTGCCAGCAGCCAAAATGGACCAAAAAACAATGAGCAGTTCTTC.

The chain links TRBV25-1 to TRBJ2-5; tentatively, D is TRBD2 (7 bases). V was trimmed by 6 bases and J by 7 bases, leaving 9 bases between them. Germline V gene data show CDR1 as MGHDK and CDR2 as SYGVNS. The CDR3 runs 11 residues. The CDR3 here is CASRGGATQYF. Here the CDR3 DNA reads TGTGCCAGCAGAGGGGGGGCGACCCAGTACTTC.

This clone appeared once. This rearrangement joins TRBV14 to TRBJ2-7; TRBD1 might be the D (5 bases). The CDR3 is made up of 13 amino acids. V was pared by 8 bases and J by 1 base, with 12 bases between. Germline V CDR1 and CDR2: SGHDN, FVKESK. Written as DNA, the CDR3 is TGTGCCAGCCGGAGACAGACGTCCTACGAGCAGTACTTC. Translating gives CASRRQTSYEQYF.

The chain links TRBV18 to TRBJ2-2, with D possibly matching TRBD1 (6 bases). This CDR3 comprises 12 residues. Germline CDR1 reads KGHSH; CDR2 reads LQKENI. The germline V and J ends were trimmed by 9 bases and 5 bases, with 10 bases remaining between them. In DNA, the CDR3 is TGTGCCAGTCAAGGGACAACCGGGGAGCTGTTTTTT. This sequence encodes CASQGTTGELFF.